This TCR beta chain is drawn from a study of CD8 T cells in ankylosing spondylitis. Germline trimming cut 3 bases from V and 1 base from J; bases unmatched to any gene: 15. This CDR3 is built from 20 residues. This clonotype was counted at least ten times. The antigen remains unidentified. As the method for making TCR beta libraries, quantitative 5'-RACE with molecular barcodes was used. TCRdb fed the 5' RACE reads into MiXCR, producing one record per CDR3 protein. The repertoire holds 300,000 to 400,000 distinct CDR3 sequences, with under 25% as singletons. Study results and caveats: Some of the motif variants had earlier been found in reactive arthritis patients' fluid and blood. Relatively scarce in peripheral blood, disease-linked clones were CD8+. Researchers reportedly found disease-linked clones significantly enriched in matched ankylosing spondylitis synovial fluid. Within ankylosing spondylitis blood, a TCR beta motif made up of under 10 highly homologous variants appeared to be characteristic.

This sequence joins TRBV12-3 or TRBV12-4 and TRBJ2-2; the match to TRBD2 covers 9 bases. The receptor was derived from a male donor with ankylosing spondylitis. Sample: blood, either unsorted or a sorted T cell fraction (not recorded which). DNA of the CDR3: TGTGCCAGCAGTTTTCAGGGTCTTTTAAGGCGGGAGGGGAACACCGGGGAGCTGTTTTTT. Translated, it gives CASSFQGLLRREGNTGELFF.